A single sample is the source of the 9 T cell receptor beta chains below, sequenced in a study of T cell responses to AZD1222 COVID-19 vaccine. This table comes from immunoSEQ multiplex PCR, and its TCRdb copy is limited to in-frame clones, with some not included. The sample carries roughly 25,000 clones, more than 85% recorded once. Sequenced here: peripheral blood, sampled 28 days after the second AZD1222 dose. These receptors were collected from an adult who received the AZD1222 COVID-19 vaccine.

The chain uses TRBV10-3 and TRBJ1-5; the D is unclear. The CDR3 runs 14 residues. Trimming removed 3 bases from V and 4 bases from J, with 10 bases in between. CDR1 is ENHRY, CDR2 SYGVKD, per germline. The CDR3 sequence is CAISDPDGNQPQHF. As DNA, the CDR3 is TGTGCCATCAGTGACCCGGACGGAAATCAGCCCCAGCATTTT.

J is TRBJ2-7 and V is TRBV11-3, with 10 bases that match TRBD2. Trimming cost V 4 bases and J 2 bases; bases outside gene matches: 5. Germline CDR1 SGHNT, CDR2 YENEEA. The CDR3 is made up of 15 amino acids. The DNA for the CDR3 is TGTGCCAGCAGCTCAGCGGGGGGGCCTACCTACGAGCAGTACTTC. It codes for CASSSAGGPTYEQYF.

For the CDR3, the DNA is TGTGCCAGCAGCTTCGACCAGTTTCAGGGTGGCTACACCTTC. Translating gives CASSFDQFQGGYTF. V usage is TRBV5-4 and J usage is TRBJ1-2, with D possibly matching TRBD1 (5 bases). The length of the CDR3 is 14 residues. Germline CDR1 is SGHNT and CDR2 is YYREEE (reference sequence). The V gene lost 2 bases and the J gene lost 7 bases, with 15 bases spanning the gap.

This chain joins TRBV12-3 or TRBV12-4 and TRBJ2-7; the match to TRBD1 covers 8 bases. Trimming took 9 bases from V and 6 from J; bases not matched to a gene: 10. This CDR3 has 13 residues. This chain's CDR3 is CASSGQGLSEQYF. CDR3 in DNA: TGTGCCAGTTCCGGACAGGGCCTCTCCGAGCAGTACTTC.

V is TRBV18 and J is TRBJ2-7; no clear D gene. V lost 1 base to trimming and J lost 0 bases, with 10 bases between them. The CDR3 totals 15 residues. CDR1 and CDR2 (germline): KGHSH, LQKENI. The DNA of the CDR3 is TGTGCCAGCTCACCACGAACTGCAAGCTCCTACGAGCAGTACTTC. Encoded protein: CASSPRTASSYEQYF.

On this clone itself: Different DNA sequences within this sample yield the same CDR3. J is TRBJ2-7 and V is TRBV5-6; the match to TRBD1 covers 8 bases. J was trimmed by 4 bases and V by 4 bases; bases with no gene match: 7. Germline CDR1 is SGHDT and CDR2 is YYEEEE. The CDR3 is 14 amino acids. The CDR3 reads CASSLGQGRYEQYF. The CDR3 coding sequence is TGTGCCAGCAGCCTCGGACAGGGTCGGTACGAGCAGTACTTC.

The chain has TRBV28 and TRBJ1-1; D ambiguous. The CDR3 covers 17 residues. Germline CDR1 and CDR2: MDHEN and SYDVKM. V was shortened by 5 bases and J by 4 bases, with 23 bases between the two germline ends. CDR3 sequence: CASSGSVNPTLSTEAFF. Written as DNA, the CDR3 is TGTGCCAGCAGTGGATCCGTAAATCCTACTTTGAGCACTGAAGCTTTCTTT.

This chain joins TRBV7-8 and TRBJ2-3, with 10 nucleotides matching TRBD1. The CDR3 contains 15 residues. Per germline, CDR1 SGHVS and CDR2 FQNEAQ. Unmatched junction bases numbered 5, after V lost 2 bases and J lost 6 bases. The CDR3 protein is CASSLWGQGLDTQYF. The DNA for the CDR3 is TGTGCCAGCAGCTTATGGGGACAGGGGTTGGATACGCAGTATTTT. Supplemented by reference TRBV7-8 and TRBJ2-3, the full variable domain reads GAGVSQSPRYKVAKRGQDVALRCDPISGHVSLFWYQQALGQGPEFLTYFQNEAQLDKSGLPSDRFFAERPEGSVSTLKIQRTQQEDSAVYLCASSLWGQGLDTQYFGPGTRLTVL.

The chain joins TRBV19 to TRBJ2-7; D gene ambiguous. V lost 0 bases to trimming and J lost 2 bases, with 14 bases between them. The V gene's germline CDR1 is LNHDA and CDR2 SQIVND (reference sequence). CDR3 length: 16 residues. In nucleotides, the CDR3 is TGTGCCAGTAGTATAGATCCCCCGCCAGCAGCCTACGAGCAGTACTTC. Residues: CASSIDPPPAAYEQYF.